The 25 T cell receptor beta chains below come from one sample, sequenced in a study of T cells in localized non-small cell lung cancer. The table came from immunoSEQ multiplex PCR; TCRdb's copy has only in-frame clones and leaves some out. The profile shows 40,000 to 60,000 clones, approximately 86% of them singletons. Source: PBMCs, taken before any cancer treatment. These receptors all come from a female donor with stage II lung adenocarcinoma.

The V gene is TRBV5-5, the J gene TRBJ1-1; the match to TRBD1 covers 7 bases. Looked up from germline, CDR1 is SGHKS and CDR2 is YYEKEE (reference sequence). With V trimmed by 6 bases and J by 6 bases, 14 bases remained unmatched. This CDR3 has 15 amino acids. CDR3 residues: CASTRPGQINSEAFF. The CDR3 DNA sequence: TGTGCCAGCACCCGACCGGGACAGATTAACTCTGAAGCTTTCTTT.

The rearrangement links TRBV11-2 to TRBJ1-1; D is unresolved. With 0 bases removed from V and 1 base from J, the gap between germline ends came to 9 bases. There are 15 residues in the CDR3. CDR1 is SGHAT and CDR2 is FQNNGV in the germline V gene. DNA for the CDR3: TGTGCCAGCAGCTTAGAGCGCCTATCGAACACTGAAGCTTTCTTT. Protein: CASSLERLSNTEAFF.

The chain uses TRBV19 and TRBJ1-5; D gene unclear. The length of the CDR3 is 13 residues. Germline CDR1 LNHDA, CDR2 SQIVND (reference sequence). V dropped 11 bases and J dropped 4 bases, with 15 bases sitting between them. The CDR3 coding sequence is TGTGCCGCCGCCCCCGGGGAAAATCAGCCCCAGCATTTT. Its protein product is CAAAPGENQPQHF.

The V and J genes are TRBV6-1 and TRBJ1-2, with D perhaps matching TRBD1 (5 bases). The CDR3 totals 14 residues. Trimming took 2 bases from V and 6 from J, leaving 13 bases between them. The V gene's germline CDR1 is MNHNS and CDR2 SASEGT. CDR3 region: CASSEWGKVDGYTF. DNA for the CDR3: TGTGCCAGCAGTGAATGGGGGAAAGTAGATGGCTACACCTTC.

The table lists this clone with a few counts. The chain links TRBV19 to TRBJ1-5; possibly TRBD1 for D (6 bases). Germline-derived CDR1 and CDR2 are LNHDA and SQIVND (reference sequence). The CDR3 is 17 amino acids. The V and J ends lost 1 base and 1 base respectively, with 14 bases between them. CDR3 in DNA: TGTGCCAGTAGTATAGGGTCAGGGGCCGGCAGCAATCAGCCCCAGCATTTT. Translating gives CASSIGSGAGSNQPQHF.

This clone was observed a few times. The genes are TRBV5-4 and TRBJ2-3; TRBD2 agrees at 8 bases. The V gene end was trimmed by 0 bases and the J gene end by 6 bases; junction bases not matched to a gene: 6. CDR1 is SGHNT and CDR2 is YYREEE in the germline V gene (reference sequence). The CDR3 extends over 15 amino acids. DNA for the CDR3: TGTGCCAGCAGCTTGGGTGGGACTAGGGGGGATACGCAGTATTTT. It codes for CASSLGGTRGDTQYF. Full variable domain (outside the CDR3, taken from reference TRBV5-4 and TRBJ2-3): ETGVTQSPTHLIKTRGQQVTLRCSSQSGHNTVSWYQQALGQGPQFIFQYYREEENGRGNFPPRFSGLQFPNYSSELNVNALELDDSALYLCASSLGGTRGDTQYFGPGTRLTVL.

This chain links TRBV5-6 with TRBJ1-6; D remains ambiguous. The CDR3 totals 13 residues. CDR1 is SGHDT and CDR2 is YYEEEE in the germline V gene. The germline V and J ends were trimmed by 0 bases and 8 bases, with 6 bases remaining between them. The DNA for the CDR3 is TGTGCCAGCAGCTTGGGGACGGATTCACCCCTCCACTTT. Translating gives CASSLGTDSPLHF. Looking up the rest from reference TRBV5-6 and TRBJ1-6 gives the full variable domain: DAGVTQSPTHLIKTRGQQVTLRCSPKSGHDTVSWYQQALGQGPQFIFQYYEEEERQRGNFPDRFSGHQFPNYSSELNVNALLLGDSALYLCASSLGTDSPLHFGNGTRLTVT.

The table lists this clone with a few counts. The genes are TRBV2 and TRBJ1-1; 8 nucleotides agree with TRBD1. V shed 5 bases, J shed 5 bases, and the junction held 7 bases outside the gene matches. Germline-derived CDR1 and CDR2 are SNHLY and FYNNEI. This CDR3 region has 14 residues. The DNA for the CDR3 is TGTGCCAGCAGTTACCGGACAGGGCGGACTGAAGCTTTCTTT. Translating gives CASSYRTGRTEAFF. Drawing the rest from reference TRBV2 and TRBJ1-1, the complete variable domain is EPEVTQTPSHQVTQMGQEVILRCVPISNHLYFYWYRQILGQKVEFLVSFYNNEISEKSEIFDDQFSVERPDGSNFTLKIRSTKLEDSAMYFCASSYRTGRTEAFFGQGTRLTVV.

The chain uses TRBV5-4 and TRBJ2-5; weak D call: TRBD2 (5 bases). Germline values: CDR1 SGHNT, CDR2 YYREEE (reference sequence). Trimming took 2 bases from V and 6 from J, leaving 8 bases between them. CDR3 length: 12 residues. The CDR3 spells CASSFNGKTQYF. In DNA form, the CDR3 reads TGTGCCAGCAGCTTCAACGGGAAGACCCAGTACTTC. Complete variable domain (other parts from reference TRBV5-4 and TRBJ2-5): ETGVTQSPTHLIKTRGQQVTLRCSSQSGHNTVSWYQQALGQGPQFIFQYYREEENGRGNFPPRFSGLQFPNYSSELNVNALELDDSALYLCASSFNGKTQYFGPGTRLLVL.

The V gene is TRBV14, the J gene TRBJ2-7, with D perhaps matching TRBD1 (6 bases). The CDR3 consists of 16 residues. CDR1 and CDR2 from the germline V gene are SGHDN and FVKESK. Trimming left V 3 bases short and J 3 bases short, with 18 bases between. The CDR3 DNA follows: TGTGCCAGCAGCCAGGGGGCAGGGGCATCTCGCTACGAGCAGTACTTC. Its protein product is CASSQGAGASRYEQYF.

The rearrangement joins TRBV4-2 to TRBJ1-2; D is unclear. The CDR3 is 14 residues long. Germline V gene sequence: CDR1 LGHNA, CDR2 YNFKEQ. The V end lost 2 bases, the J end lost 5 bases, and 12 bases lay between the germline ends. The CDR3 nucleotides read TGTGCCAGCAGCCAACTTCGGCAGATTTATGGCTACACCTTC. Protein sequence: CASSQLRQIYGYTF.

The chain carries TRBV13 and TRBJ2-1; TRBD2 matches at 14 bases. CDR3 size: 14 residues. Germline CDR1 is PRHDT and CDR2 is FYEKMQ (reference sequence). The V gene end was trimmed by 7 bases and the J gene end by 7 bases; junction bases not matched to a gene: 3. CDR3 region: CASKTSGGANEQFF. Written as DNA, the CDR3 is TGTGCCAGCAAGACTAGCGGGGGGGCGAATGAGCAGTTCTTC.

This clone has a single count. The gene calls are TRBV9 and TRBJ1-3; D is ambiguous. Trimming pared 2 bases from V and 2 bases from J, leaving 8 bases between. Germline V gene lookup returns CDR1 SGDLS and CDR2 YYNGEE. CDR3 length equals 14 residues. DNA of the CDR3: TGTGCCAGCAGCGTGATCGGACCTGGAAACACCATATATTTT. Its protein product is CASSVIGPGNTIYF. The full variable domain, with the rest looked up from reference TRBV9 and TRBJ1-3, is DSGVTQTPKHLITATGQRVTLRCSPRSGDLSVYWYQQSLDQGLQFLIQYYNGEERAKGNILERFSAQQFPDLHSELNLSSLELGDSALYFCASSVIGPGNTIYFGEGSWLTVV.

The V gene is TRBV7-9, the J gene TRBJ1-2; 10 bases line up with TRBD1. The V gene's germline CDR1 is SEHNR and CDR2 FQNEAQ (reference sequence). This CDR3 is built from 15 residues. V lost 3 bases, J lost 5 bases, and 6 bases stayed unmatched. The CDR3 sequence: CASSFTGTGAYGYTF. DNA for the CDR3: TGTGCCAGCAGCTTTACGGGGACAGGGGCGTATGGCTACACCTTC.

The chain couples TRBV2 to TRBJ2-3, with D perhaps being TRBD1 or TRBD2 (5 bases each). The germline V gene has CDR1 SNHLY and CDR2 FYNNEI. This CDR3 is 16 amino acids long. Deletions cut 3 bases from V and 0 bases from J, with 13 bases between. The CDR3 sequence is CASSDIGASSTDTQYF. Written as DNA, the CDR3 is TGTGCCAGCAGTGATATCGGGGCCAGTAGCACAGATACGCAGTATTTT.

V is TRBV27 and J is TRBJ2-1, with 9 bases matching TRBD2. V lost 3 bases and J lost 4; bases outside the gene matches: 7. This CDR3 spans 16 amino acids. The germline CDR1 and CDR2 sequences are MNHEY and SMNVEV (reference sequence). This chain's CDR3 is CASSFSSGGTYNEQFF. The CDR3 nucleotides read TGTGCCAGCAGTTTCTCGAGCGGGGGGACTTACAATGAGCAGTTCTTC.

This clone was detected only a few times. The chain couples TRBV11-2 to TRBJ1-2; 7 bases align to TRBD1. The CDR3 spans 19 residues. Per germline, CDR1 SGHAT and CDR2 FQNNGV. With 6 bases clipped from V and 4 bases from J, the junction kept 23 bases outside the gene matches. Here the CDR3 reads CASSHERKTGSEEGYGYTF. The CDR3 nucleotides read TGTGCCAGCAGTCACGAACGAAAGACAGGGTCAGAAGAGGGCTATGGCTACACCTTC.

The chain links TRBV5-1 to TRBJ1-2, with D tentatively TRBD1 (6 bases). The ends were cut back, 4 bases at V and 5 bases at J, with 21 bases in the middle. The CDR3 sequence is 16 residues long. The germline V gene encodes CDR1 SGHRS and CDR2 YFSETQ. This chain's CDR3 is CASSPAGARQGYGYTF. CDR3 nucleotides: TGCGCCAGCAGCCCTGCGGGGGCGCGGCAAGGGTATGGCTACACCTTC.

The rearrangement joins TRBV5-6 to TRBJ2-2; 10 bases are a match to TRBD2. Losses at the gene ends were 4 bases for V and 3 bases for J; bases not matched to a gene: 9. The CDR3 spans 17 residues. In germline, CDR1 is SGHDT, CDR2 YYEEEE. The chain's CDR3 is CASSAPSGGSYTGELFF. For the CDR3, the DNA is TGTGCCAGCAGCGCCCCTAGCGGGGGCTCCTACACCGGGGAGCTGTTTTTT.

This chain connects TRBV18 to TRBJ2-3, with TRBD1 matching 7 bases. From germline, CDR1 is KGHSH and CDR2 LQKENI. The trim removed 4 bases at V and 2 bases at J, leaving 9 bases unmatched. This CDR3 spans 16 amino acids. CDR3 loop: CASSLTGTDLTDTQYF. The CDR3, as DNA: TGTGCCAGCTCACTTACCGGGACAGATCTCACAGATACGCAGTATTTT.

The rearrangement links TRBV5-1 to TRBJ2-1, with D tentatively TRBD2 (7 bases). Per germline, CDR1 SGHRS and CDR2 YFSETQ. V was shortened by 4 bases and J by 1 base, with 12 bases between the two germline ends. This CDR3 spans 15 amino acids. The DNA of the CDR3 is TGCGCCAGCAGCCCGGAGGGGGGGTCCTACAATGAGCAGTTCTTC. The encoded protein is CASSPEGGSYNEQFF.

This chain uses TRBV4-1 with TRBJ2-1; D call uncertain. Germline V gene lookup returns CDR1 MGHRA and CDR2 YSYEKL. This CDR3 is 15 amino acids long. V was cut by 2 bases and J by 6 bases, with 14 bases left in between. The CDR3 protein is CASSQIGSLLNEQFF. Here the CDR3 DNA reads TGCGCCAGCAGCCAAATAGGGTCCCTTCTCAATGAGCAGTTCTTC.

This chain connects TRBV30 to TRBJ2-3; 14 bases map to TRBD2. With 5 bases clipped from V and 5 bases from J, the junction kept 6 bases outside the gene matches. The CDR3 spans 15 residues. Germline CDR1 GTSNPN, CDR2 SVGIG (reference sequence). CDR3 coding DNA: TGTGCCTGGGGACTAGCGGGGGGCCGGGGAGATACGCAGTATTTT. Its protein product is CAWGLAGGRGDTQYF.

The sample holds one count of this clone. V and J are TRBV13 and TRBJ1-1, with TRBD1 matching over 8 bases. Germline CDR1 reads PRHDT; CDR2 reads FYEKMQ (reference sequence). Trimming cost V 6 bases and J 8 bases; bases outside gene matches: 5. The CDR3 consists of 12 residues. Here the CDR3 DNA reads TGTGCCAGCAGACCCGGGACAGGAGAAGCTTTCTTT. This codes for CASRPGTGEAFF.

The CDR3 DNA reads TGCGCCAGCAGTGAGTACAGGGTGGACGAGCAGTACTTC. Amino acids: CASSEYRVDEQYF. The chain is built from TRBV10-1 and TRBJ2-7, with TRBD1 as a possible D gene (6 bases). V shed 1 base and J shed 5 bases, with 9 bases lying between them. CDR1 and CDR2 (germline): WNHNN, SYGVQD (reference sequence). The CDR3 sequence is 13 residues long.